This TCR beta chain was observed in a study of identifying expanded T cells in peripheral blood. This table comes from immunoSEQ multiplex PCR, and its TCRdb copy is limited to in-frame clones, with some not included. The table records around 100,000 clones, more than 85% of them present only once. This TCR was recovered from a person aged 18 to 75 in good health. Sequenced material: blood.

In DNA, the CDR3 is TGTGCCAGCAGTTTGACTAGCGGGTCCGTTGGTACGCAGTATTTT. It translates to CASSLTSGSVGTQYF. J is TRBJ2-3 and V is TRBV11-2, with 10 nucleotides matching TRBD2. In germline, CDR1 is SGHAT, CDR2 FQNNGV. The CDR3 length is 15 residues. With 6 bases clipped from V and 8 bases from J, the junction kept 11 bases outside the gene matches. The entire variable domain, with the rest obtained from reference TRBV11-2 and TRBJ2-3, is as follows: EAGVAQSPRYKIIEKRQSVAFWCNPISGHATLYWYQQILGQGPKLLIQFQNNGVVDDSQLPKDRFSAERLKGVDSTLKIQPAKLEDSAVYLCASSLTSGSVGTQYFGPGTRLTVL.